What follows are 5 T cell receptor beta chains derived from one specimen sequenced in a study of cytomegalovirus exposure and HLA in healthy donors. Produced via immunoSEQ multiplex PCR; TCRdb's table is partial and in-frame only. Of 100,000 to 150,000 clones listed, roughly nine tenths were seen once; the top ten hold 1.1%. The sample consisted of PBMCs. These receptors all come from a woman under 30 in good health and CMV-seronegative.

This clone has a single count. V gene TRBV7-9 combines with J gene TRBJ2-7, with 7 bases matching TRBD1. V trimming: 0 bases; J trimming: 3 bases; junction bases outside the gene matches: 5. This CDR3 has 15 amino acids. CDR1 and CDR2 from the germline V gene are SEHNR and FQNEAQ (reference sequence). CDR3 in DNA: TGTGCCAGCAGCTTAGCGGGCTGGGACAGCTACGAGCAGTACTTC. Translation gives CASSLAGWDSYEQYF.

The chain joins TRBV5-8 to TRBJ2-1; D may be TRBD2 (5 bases). Germline CDR1 is SGHTS and CDR2 is YDEGEE. V dropped 0 bases and J dropped 14 bases, with 12 bases sitting between them. The CDR3 runs 12 residues. The CDR3 DNA is TGTGCCAGCAGCTTGGCCAGAGGGAACAAGTTCTTC. Protein sequence: CASSLARGNKFF. The whole variable domain, filled in from reference TRBV5-8 and TRBJ2-1, reads EAGVTQSPTHLIKTRGQQATLRCSPISGHTSVYWYQQALGLGLQFLLWYDEGEERNRGNFPPRFSGRQFPNYSSELNVNALELEDSALYLCASSLARGNKFFGPGTRLTVL.

The chain joins TRBV6-6 to TRBJ2-5; 11 bases align to TRBD1. The CDR3 sequence is 14 residues long. Germline CDR1 reads MNHNY; CDR2 reads SVGAGI (reference sequence). V shed 5 bases and J 4 bases; nucleotides not matched to a gene: 3. This chain's CDR3 is CASSTGTGGETQYF. The DNA for the CDR3 is TGTGCCAGCAGTACCGGGACAGGGGGAGAGACCCAGTACTTC.

The chain combines TRBV6-5 with TRBJ1-1, with D unresolved. Trimming pared 6 bases from V and 6 bases from J, leaving 20 bases between. In germline, CDR1 is MNHEY, CDR2 SVGAGI. The CDR3 runs to 15 residues. CDR3 sequence (DNA): TGTGCCAGCAGCCAAAACCCCGTATCGAGGTCTGAAGCTTTCTTT. It yields the protein CASSQNPVSRSEAFF.

The genes are TRBV5-4 and TRBJ1-1; 8 positions match TRBD1. From germline, CDR1 is SGHNT and CDR2 YYREEE (reference sequence). The V and J ends lost 2 bases and 1 base, in that order; junction bases with no gene match: 7. CDR3 length: 16 residues. The CDR3 sequence is CASSLPRGQGNTEAFF. The CDR3 DNA sequence: TGTGCCAGCAGCTTACCGCGCGGACAGGGGAACACTGAAGCTTTCTTT.